The rows below give T cell receptor beta chains drawn from one sample of a study of Ad26.COV2.S vaccination and SARS-CoV-2 variants. Clones were sequenced by immunoSEQ multiplex PCR, and TCRdb holds only the in-frame ones, with some missing. This sample has some 390,000 clones, with around 85% found just once. This specimen consisted of peripheral blood, obtained in a trial of Ad26.COV2.S vaccine versus placebo. These TCRs come from a person aged 18-65 years who received the Ad26.COV2.S COVID-19 vaccine or a placebo. The CDR3 runs from the conserved cysteine through the conserved F or W. D genes are given only for firm matches. Clone size is given for some rows only: seen once, a few or many times, or a class if the clone is expanded.

J gene: TRBJ2-2; V gene: TRBV10-3; clone size: -; D gene: TRBD2; CDR3 DNA: TGTGCCAACAGCGGGGGGGCCGGAACCGGGGAGCTGTTTTTT; CDR3 protein: CANSGGAGTGELFF
J gene: TRBJ1-5; V gene: TRBV4-2; clone size: -; D gene: TRBD1; CDR3 DNA: TGTGCCAGCAGCCAAGACGGACAGGGCGCCAATCAGCCCCAGCATTTT; CDR3 protein: CASSQDGQGANQPQHF
J gene: TRBJ1-4; V gene: TRBV5-4; clone size: -; D gene: TRBD1; CDR3 DNA: TGTGCCAGCAGCTCTCCGGGACAGGGGGGAGAAAAACTGTTTTTT; CDR3 protein: CASSSPGQGGEKLFF
J gene: TRBJ2-5; V gene: TRBV7-9; clone size: -; D gene: -; CDR3 DNA: TGTGCCAGCAGCTTACGGACCGGGCCACAAGAGACCCAGTACTTC; CDR3 protein: CASSLRTGPQETQYF
J gene: TRBJ1-5; V gene: TRBV2; clone size: -; D gene: TRBD1; CDR3 DNA: TGTGCCAGCGTGGGCGACGGACAGGGGGTTCAGCCCCAGCATTTT; CDR3 protein: CASVGDGQGVQPQHF
J gene: TRBJ2-1; V gene: TRBV5-6; clone size: -; D gene: TRBD2; CDR3 DNA: TGTGCCAGCAGCCAAGAGCGGGGGGCCTACAATGAGCAGTTCTTC; CDR3 protein: CASSQERGAYNEQFF
J gene: TRBJ2-2; V gene: TRBV5-4; clone size: -; D gene: -; CDR3 DNA: TGTGCCAGCAGCTTCGGGACATCCGTTCCCGGGGAGCTGTTTTTT; CDR3 protein: CASSFGTSVPGELFF
J gene: TRBJ1-2; V gene: TRBV19; clone size: once; D gene: -; CDR3 DNA: TGTGCCAGTAGTATGGGGGGACGGTCGGGCTACACCTTC; CDR3 protein: CASSMGGRSGYTF
J gene: TRBJ1-2; V gene: TRBV5-4; clone size: -; D gene: TRBD1; CDR3 DNA: TGTGCCAGCAGCTCCGACAGGGGTAGAAGCTACACCTTC; CDR3 protein: CASSSDRGRSYTF
J gene: TRBJ1-6; V gene: TRBV30; clone size: -; D gene: TRBD1; CDR3 DNA: TGTGCCTGGAGTAACAGGGGCCCCAATTCACCCCTCCACTTT; CDR3 protein: CAWSNRGPNSPLHF
J gene: TRBJ2-7; V gene: TRBV27; clone size: once; D gene: -; CDR3 DNA: TGTGCCAGCAGTTTAACGGACAGCAGCGAGCAGTACTTC; CDR3 protein: CASSLTDSSEQYF